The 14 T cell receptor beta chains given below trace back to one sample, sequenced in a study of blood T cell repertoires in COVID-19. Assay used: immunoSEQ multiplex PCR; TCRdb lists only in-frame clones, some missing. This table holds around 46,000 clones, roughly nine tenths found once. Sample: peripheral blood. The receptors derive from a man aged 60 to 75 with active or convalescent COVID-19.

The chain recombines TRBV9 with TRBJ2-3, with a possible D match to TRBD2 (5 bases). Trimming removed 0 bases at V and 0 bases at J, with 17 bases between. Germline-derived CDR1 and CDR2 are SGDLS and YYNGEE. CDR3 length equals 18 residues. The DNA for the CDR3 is TGTGCCAGCAGCGTAGAAGGGAACCGAGGGTCCAGCACAGATACGCAGTATTTT. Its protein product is CASSVEGNRGSSTDTQYF.

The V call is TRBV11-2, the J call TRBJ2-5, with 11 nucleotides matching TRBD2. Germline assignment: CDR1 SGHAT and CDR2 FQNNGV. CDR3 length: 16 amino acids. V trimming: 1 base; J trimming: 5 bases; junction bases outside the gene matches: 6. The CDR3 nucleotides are TGTGCCAGCAGCTTAGTAGCGGGGGGGCCTTGGGAGACCCAGTACTTC. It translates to CASSLVAGGPWETQYF. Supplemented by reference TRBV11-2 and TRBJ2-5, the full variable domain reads EAGVAQSPRYKIIEKRQSVAFWCNPISGHATLYWYQQILGQGPKLLIQFQNNGVVDDSQLPKDRFSAERLKGVDSTLKIQPAKLEDSAVYLCASSLVAGGPWETQYFGPGTRLLVL.

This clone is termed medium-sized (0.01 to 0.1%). CDR3 sequence reads: CARAGVPYEQYF. The CDR3 bases are TGTGCCAGGGCCGGGGTGCCCTACGAGCAGTACTTC. This rearrangement joins TRBV27 to TRBJ2-7, with D maybe TRBD2 (5 bases). This CDR3 contains 12 residues. V lost 9 bases and J lost 2, with 11 bases in between. Germline values: CDR1 MNHEY, CDR2 SMNVEV (reference sequence).

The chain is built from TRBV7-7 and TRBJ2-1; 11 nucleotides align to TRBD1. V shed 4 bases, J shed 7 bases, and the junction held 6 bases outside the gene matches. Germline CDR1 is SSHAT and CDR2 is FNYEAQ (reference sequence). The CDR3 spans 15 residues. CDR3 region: CASSSGDRGWNEQFF. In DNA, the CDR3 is TGTGCCAGCAGCTCCGGGGACAGGGGGTGGAATGAGCAGTTCTTC. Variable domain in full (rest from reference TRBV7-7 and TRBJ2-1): GAGVSQSPRYKVTKRGQDVTLRCDPISSHATLYWYQQALGQGPEFLTYFNYEAQPDKSGLPSDRFSAERPEGSISTLTIQRTEQRDSAMYRCASSSGDRGWNEQFFGPGTRLTVL.

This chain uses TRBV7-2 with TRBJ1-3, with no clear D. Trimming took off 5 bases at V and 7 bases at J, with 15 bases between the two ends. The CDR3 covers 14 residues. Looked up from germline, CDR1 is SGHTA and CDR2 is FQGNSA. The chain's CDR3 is CASSTTGEGNTIYF. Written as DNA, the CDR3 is TGTGCCAGCAGCACGACCGGGGAGGGTAACACCATATATTTT. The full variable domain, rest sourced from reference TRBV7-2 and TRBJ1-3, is GAGVSQSPSNKVTEKGKDVELRCDPISGHTALYWYRQSLGQGLEFLIYFQGNSAPDKSGLPSDRFSAERTGGSVSTLTIQRTQQEDSAVYLCASSTTGEGNTIYFGEGSWLTVV.

CDR3 region: CASSYGGTQETQYF. DNA of the CDR3: TGTGCCAGCAGCTACGGGGGTACCCAAGAGACCCAGTACTTC. V and J are TRBV5-4 and TRBJ2-5; tentative D call: TRBD2 (6 bases). The CDR3 has 14 amino acids. Germline CDR1 SGHNT, CDR2 YYREEE (reference sequence). The V end was cut by 3 bases, the J end by 1 base, with 10 bases between.

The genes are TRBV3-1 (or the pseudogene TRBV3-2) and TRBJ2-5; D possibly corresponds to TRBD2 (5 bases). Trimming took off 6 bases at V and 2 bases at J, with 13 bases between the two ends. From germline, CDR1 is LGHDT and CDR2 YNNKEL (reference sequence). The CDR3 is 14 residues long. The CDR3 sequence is CASSSRGLQETQYF. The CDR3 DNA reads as TGTGCCAGCAGTTCTCGCGGGCTACAAGAGACCCAGTACTTC.

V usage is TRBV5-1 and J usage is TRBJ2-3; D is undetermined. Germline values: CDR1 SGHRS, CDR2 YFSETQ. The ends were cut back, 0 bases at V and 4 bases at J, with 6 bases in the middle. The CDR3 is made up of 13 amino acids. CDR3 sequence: CASSLGAADTQYF. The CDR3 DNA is TGCGCCAGCAGCTTGGGAGCCGCAGATACGCAGTATTTT.

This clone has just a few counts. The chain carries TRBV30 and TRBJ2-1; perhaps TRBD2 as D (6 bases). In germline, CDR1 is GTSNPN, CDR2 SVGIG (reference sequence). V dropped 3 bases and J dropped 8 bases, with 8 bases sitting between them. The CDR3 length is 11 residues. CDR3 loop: CAWRREDEQFF. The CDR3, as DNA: TGTGCCTGGAGGCGGGAAGATGAGCAGTTCTTC.

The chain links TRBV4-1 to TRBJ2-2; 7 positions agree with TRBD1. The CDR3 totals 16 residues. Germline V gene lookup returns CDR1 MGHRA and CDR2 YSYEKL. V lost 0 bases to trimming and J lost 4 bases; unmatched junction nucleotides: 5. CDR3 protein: CASSQERGQLTGELFF. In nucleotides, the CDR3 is TGCGCCAGCAGCCAAGAACGGGGACAGCTCACCGGGGAGCTGTTTTTT.

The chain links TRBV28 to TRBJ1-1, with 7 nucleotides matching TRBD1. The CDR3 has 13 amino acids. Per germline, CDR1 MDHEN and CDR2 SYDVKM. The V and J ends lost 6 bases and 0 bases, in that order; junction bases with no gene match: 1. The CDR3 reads CASRDRLNTEAFF. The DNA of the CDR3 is TGTGCCAGCAGGGACAGGTTGAACACTGAAGCTTTCTTT. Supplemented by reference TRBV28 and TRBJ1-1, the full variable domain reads DVKVTQSSRYLVKRTGEKVFLECVQDMDHENMFWYRQDPGLGLRLIYFSYDVKMKEKGDIPEGYSVSREKKERFSLILESASTNQTSMYLCASRDRLNTEAFFGQGTRLTVV.

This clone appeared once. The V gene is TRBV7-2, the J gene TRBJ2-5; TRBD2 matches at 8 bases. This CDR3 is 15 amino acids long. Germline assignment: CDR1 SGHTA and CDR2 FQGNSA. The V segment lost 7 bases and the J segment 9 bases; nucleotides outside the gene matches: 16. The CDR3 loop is CASTIAGLPLKAQYF. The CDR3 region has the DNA TGTGCCAGCACGATAGCGGGGCTCCCCCTGAAGGCCCAGTACTTC.

The CDR3 DNA follows: TGTGCCAGCAGCTTGGACATTATAACTGAAGCTTTCTTT. It encodes CASSLDIITEAFF. The chain recombines TRBV5-5 with TRBJ1-1; D unclear. The CDR3 extends over 13 amino acids. V lost 0 bases to trimming and J lost 5 bases, with 8 bases between them. Germline assignment: CDR1 SGHKS and CDR2 YYEKEE (reference sequence). Supplemented by reference TRBV5-5 and TRBJ1-1, the full variable domain reads DAGVTQSPTHLIKTRGQQVTLRCSPISGHKSVSWYQQVLGQGPQFIFQYYEKEERGRGNFPDRFSARQFPNYSSELNVNALLLGDSALYLCASSLDIITEAFFGQGTRLTVV.

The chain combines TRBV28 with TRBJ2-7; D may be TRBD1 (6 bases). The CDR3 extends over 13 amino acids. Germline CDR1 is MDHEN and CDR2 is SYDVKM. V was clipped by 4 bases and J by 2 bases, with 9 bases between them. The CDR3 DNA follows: TGTGCCAGCAGTTCCGGGACAACCTACGAGCAGTACTTC. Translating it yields CASSSGTTYEQYF. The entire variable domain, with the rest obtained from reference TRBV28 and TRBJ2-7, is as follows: DVKVTQSSRYLVKRTGEKVFLECVQDMDHENMFWYRQDPGLGLRLIYFSYDVKMKEKGDIPEGYSVSREKKERFSLILESASTNQTSMYLCASSSGTTYEQYFGPGTRLTVT.